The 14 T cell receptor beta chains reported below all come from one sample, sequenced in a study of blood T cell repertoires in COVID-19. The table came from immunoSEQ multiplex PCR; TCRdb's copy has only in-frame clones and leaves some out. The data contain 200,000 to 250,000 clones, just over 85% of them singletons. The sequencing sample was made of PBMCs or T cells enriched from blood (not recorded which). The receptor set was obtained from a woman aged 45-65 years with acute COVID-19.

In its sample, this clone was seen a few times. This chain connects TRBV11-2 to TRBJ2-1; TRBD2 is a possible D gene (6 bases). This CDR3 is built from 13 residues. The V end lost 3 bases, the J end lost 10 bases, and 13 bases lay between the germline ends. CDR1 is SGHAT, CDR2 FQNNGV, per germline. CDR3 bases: TGTGCCAGCAGCTTTTCTGAGGGAGGAGAGCAGTTCTTC. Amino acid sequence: CASSFSEGGEQFF.

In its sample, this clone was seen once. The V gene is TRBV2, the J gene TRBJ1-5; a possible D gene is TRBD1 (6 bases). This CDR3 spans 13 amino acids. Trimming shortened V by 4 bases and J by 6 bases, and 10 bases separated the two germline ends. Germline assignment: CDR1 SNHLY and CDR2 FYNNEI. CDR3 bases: TGTGCCAGCAGTGGTGGGACACCTCAGCCCCAGCATTTT. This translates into CASSGGTPQPQHF.

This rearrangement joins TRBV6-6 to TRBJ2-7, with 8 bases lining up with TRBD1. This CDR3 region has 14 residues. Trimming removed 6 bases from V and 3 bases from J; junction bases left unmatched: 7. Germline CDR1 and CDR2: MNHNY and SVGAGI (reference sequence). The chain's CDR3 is CASSHRTGNYEQYF. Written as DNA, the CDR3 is TGTGCCAGCAGCCATCGGACAGGGAACTACGAGCAGTACTTC.

CDR3 sequence reads: CASSLYSGRSDTQYF. CDR3 bases: TGTGCCAGCAGCTTATATAGCGGGAGATCAGATACGCAGTATTTT. The chain couples TRBV5-4 to TRBJ2-3; 9 positions match TRBD2. Germline trimming cut 2 bases from V and 4 bases from J; bases unmatched to any gene: 5. Germline V gene sequence: CDR1 SGHNT, CDR2 YYREEE (reference sequence). This CDR3 is built from 15 residues.

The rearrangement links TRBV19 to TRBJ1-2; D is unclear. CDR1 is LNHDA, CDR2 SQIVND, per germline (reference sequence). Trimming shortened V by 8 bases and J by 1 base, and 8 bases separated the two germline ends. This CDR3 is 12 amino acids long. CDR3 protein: CASYRVNYGYTF. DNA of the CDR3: TGTGCCAGTTATCGGGTTAACTATGGCTACACCTTC.

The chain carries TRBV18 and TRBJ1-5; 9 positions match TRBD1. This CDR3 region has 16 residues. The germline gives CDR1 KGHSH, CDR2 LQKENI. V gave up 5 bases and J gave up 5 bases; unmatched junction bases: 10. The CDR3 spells CASSSFSRQGDQPQHF. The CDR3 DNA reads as TGTGCCAGCTCATCTTTCTCTAGACAGGGGGATCAGCCCCAGCATTTT. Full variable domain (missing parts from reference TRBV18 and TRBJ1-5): NAGVMQNPRHLVRRRGQEARLRCSPMKGHSHVYWYRQLPEEGLKFMVYLQKENIIDESGMPKERFSAEFPKEGPSILRIQQVVRGDSAAYFCASSSFSRQGDQPQHFGDGTRLSIL.

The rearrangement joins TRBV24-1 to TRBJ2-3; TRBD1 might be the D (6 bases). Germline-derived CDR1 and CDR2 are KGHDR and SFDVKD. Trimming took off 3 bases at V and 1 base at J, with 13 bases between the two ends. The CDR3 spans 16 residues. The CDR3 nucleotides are TGTGCCACCAGTGATCCACAGGGTGTGCGCACAGATACGCAGTATTTT. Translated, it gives CATSDPQGVRTDTQYF.

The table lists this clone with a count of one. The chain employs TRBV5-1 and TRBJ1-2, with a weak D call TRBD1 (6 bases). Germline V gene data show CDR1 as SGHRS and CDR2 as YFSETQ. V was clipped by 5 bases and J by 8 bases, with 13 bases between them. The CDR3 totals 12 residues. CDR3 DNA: TGCGCCAGCAGGGAAACAGGGACCGGCTACACCTTC. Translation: CASRETGTGYTF.

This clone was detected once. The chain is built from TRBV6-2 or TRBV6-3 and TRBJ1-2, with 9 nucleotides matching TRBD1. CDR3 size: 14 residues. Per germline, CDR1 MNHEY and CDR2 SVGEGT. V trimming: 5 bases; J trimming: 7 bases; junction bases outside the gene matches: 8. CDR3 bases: TGTGCCAGCAGTATACAGGGGGCAATCGTTGGCTACACCTTC. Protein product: CASSIQGAIVGYTF.

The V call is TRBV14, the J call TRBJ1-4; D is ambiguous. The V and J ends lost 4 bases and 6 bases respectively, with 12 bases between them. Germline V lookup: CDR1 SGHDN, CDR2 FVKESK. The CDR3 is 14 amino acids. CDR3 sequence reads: CASSPLGSYEKLFF. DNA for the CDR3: TGTGCCAGCAGCCCCCTAGGGAGTTATGAAAAACTGTTTTTT.

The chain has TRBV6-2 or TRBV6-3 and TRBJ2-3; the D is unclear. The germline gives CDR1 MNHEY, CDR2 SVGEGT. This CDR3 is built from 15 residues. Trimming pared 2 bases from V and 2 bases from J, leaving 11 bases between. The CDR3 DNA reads TGTGCCAGCAGTTACCGGCCGACATTCACAGATACGCAGTATTTT. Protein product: CASSYRPTFTDTQYF.

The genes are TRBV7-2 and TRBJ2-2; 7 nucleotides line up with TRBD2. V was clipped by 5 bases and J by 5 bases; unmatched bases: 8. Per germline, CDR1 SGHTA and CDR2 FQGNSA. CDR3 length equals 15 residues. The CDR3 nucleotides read TGTGCCAGCAGCAAAGGGAGGGCGGGGACCGGGGAGCTGTTTTTT. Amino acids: CASSKGRAGTGELFF.

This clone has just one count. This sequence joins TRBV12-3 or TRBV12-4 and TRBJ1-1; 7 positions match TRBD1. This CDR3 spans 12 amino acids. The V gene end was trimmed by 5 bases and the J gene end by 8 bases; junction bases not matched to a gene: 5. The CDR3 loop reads CASSAQGPEAFF. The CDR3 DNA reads TGTGCCAGCAGTGCACAGGGGCCCGAAGCTTTCTTT.

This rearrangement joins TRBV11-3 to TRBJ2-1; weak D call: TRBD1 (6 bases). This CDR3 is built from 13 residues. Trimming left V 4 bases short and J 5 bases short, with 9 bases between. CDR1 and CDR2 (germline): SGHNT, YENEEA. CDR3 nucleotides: TGTGCCAGCAGCTGGGACAACCACAATGAGCAGTTCTTC. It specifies CASSWDNHNEQFF.